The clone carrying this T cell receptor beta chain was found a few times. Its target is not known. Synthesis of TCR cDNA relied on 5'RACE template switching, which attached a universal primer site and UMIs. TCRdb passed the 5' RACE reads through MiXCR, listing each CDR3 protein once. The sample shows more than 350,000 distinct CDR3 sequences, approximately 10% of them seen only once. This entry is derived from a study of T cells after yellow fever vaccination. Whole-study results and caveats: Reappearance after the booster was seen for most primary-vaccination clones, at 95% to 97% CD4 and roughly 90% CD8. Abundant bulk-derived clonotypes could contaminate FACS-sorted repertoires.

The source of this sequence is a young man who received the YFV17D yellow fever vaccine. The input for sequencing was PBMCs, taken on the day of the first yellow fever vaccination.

CDR3 sequence (DNA): TGTGCCAGCAGCCTTGACAGGGGGGTGCAGTACTTC. Translation: CASSLDRGVQYF. The chain is built from TRBV7-9 and TRBJ2-7; 9 positions match TRBD1. Germline CDR1 reads SEHNR; CDR2 reads FQNEAQ (reference sequence). The CDR3 extends over 12 amino acids. The V and J ends lost 5 bases and 9 bases, in that order; junction bases with no gene match: 5.